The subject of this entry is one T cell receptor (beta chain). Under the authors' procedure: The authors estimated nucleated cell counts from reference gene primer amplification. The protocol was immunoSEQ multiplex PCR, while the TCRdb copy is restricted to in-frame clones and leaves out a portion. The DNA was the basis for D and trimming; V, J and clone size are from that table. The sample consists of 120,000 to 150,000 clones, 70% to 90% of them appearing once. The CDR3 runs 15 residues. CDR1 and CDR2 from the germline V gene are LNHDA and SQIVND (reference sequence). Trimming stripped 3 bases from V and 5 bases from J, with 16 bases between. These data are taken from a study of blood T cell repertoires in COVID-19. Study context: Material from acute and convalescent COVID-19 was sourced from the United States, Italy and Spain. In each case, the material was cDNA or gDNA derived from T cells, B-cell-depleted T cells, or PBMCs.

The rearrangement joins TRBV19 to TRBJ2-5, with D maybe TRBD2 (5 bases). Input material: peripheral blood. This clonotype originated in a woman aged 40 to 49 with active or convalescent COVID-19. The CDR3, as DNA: TGTGCCAGTAGTATTTTCGGGGTGACTGGGGAGACCCAGTACTTC. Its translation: CASSIFGVTGETQYF.